This TCR beta chain originates from a study of T cell repertoires in ileal Crohn's disease (dated by TCRdb to the late 2010s). With regard to the full study: The median duration of disease was 6 to 10 years, and at the time of surgery about a third of patients were active smokers. The study ran alongside a multicentre cohort designed to identify predictors of early endoscopic recurrence after ileocolonic resection. Every patient underwent surgery because of a complication, which was stricturing disease in about 60% and penetrating disease in about 40%. TCR repertoire analysis was performed in around 61 Crohn's disease patients drawn from a prospective multicentre cohort. A Rutgeerts score above i0 was used to define endoscopic postoperative recurrence. The study sequenced about 150 mucosal samples from 55 or so patients, taken at several locations on the surgical specimen and at postoperative endoscopy. M6 samples consisted of neoterminal ileum biopsies collected during postoperative colonoscopy. Roughly half of the patients were given postoperative therapy, with roughly 20 on anti-TNF agents and about ten on thiopurines.

As regards this clone: Its antigen specificity is not known. One base away there is no much larger clone; base qualities are not given.

Broader findings and caveats from the paper: Postoperative endoscopy was performed at varying times within the first year after surgery, with a median delay of 6.9 months. Compared with non-smokers, patients who were active smokers at surgery showed a significantly higher proportion of clonal expansions (approximately 26% vs 20%, p=0.02). Endoscopic recurrence was found to be associated with higher high-frequency clone percentages at surgery, and recurrence was observed in all patients with clonality above 26.8% (18/57). Only a subgroup of patients, of unstated size, had mucosal CD4 and CD8 T cells sorted and sequenced. Compared with CD4 T cells, sorted CD8 T cells held more high-frequency clones, which suggests that the mucosal expansions were mostly CD8.

For commercial TCRB immunosequencing, 400 to 550 nanograms of biopsy DNA were submitted for each sample. CDR3 regions were amplified from genomic DNA by Adaptive Biotechnology using a two-step, amplification bias-controlled multiplex PCR. Primers for every V and J gene segment were used in the first PCR, and barcodes and Illumina adapters were added in the second PCR. CDR3 libraries were sequenced using an Illumina instrument. The authors' pipeline ran thus. Vendor-provided pipelines were combined with custom analysis of raw data in R/Bioconductor under R version 3.3.0. Clonality, ranging from 0 to 1, was calculated as the inverse of the normalised Shannon entropy of all productive clones. High-frequency clones were defined as the share of the repertoire occupied by the top 100 clones, with only clones passing a 95% confidence test being retained. Overlap between samples was measured with the Morisita-Horn index, while repertoire diversity was measured with the Simpson index. Drawn from immuneACCESS, this table holds only the in-frame rearrangements with V and J called that TCRdb kept. Clones are partly lost; checked studies trace under half to an unresolved V gene and leave the rest unexplained. V and J calls and clone size come straight from that table; D and trimming were deduced from the DNA. The sample contains 2,600 or so clones, 78% of them found a single time. The ten largest clones capture around 23% of the sample.

Including the terminal cysteine and phenylalanine, the CDR3 comprises 14 residues. Solely the CDR3 DNA is kept, with 42 bases framed from the first base. CDR1 KGHSH and CDR2 LQKENI were looked up in the germline V gene. The junction carries 14 bases between V and J, which are trimmed by 6 bases and 4 bases respectively. Per the publication, the time point label means: neoterminal ileum biopsy at postoperative endoscopy, about 6 months after surgery. Adults with ileal or ileocolonic Crohn's disease and an indication for ileocolonic resection were eligible for inclusion. Whole ileal mucosal biopsies were stored frozen at -80°C before DNA extraction. Genomic DNA was isolated from frozen whole biopsies using a TRizol-based method, and the DNA was quantified with a NanoDrop 2000 spectrophotometer.

The sequence was obtained from an adult with Crohn's disease. The V gene is TRBV18 and the J gene is TRBJ2-3; a weak D assignment points to TRBD1 (6 bases agree). Sequenced: ileal tissue. In nucleotides, the sequence is TGTGCCAGCTCGGCCGACAGGAGCGCAGATACGCAGTATTTT. Translated, it gives CASSADRSADTQYF.